This T cell receptor beta chain was captured by sequencing in a study of T cells in Graves' hyperthyroidism and ophthalmopathy. RNA transcripts were the template for amplifying TCR beta CDR3 regions. HTBI primers drove first-round RT-PCR of the TCR CDR3. TCRdb independently ran MiXCR on the multiplex PCR reads; one entry per CDR3 protein. Of around 600,000 distinct CDR3 sequences listed, 11% to 15% are singletons. CDR1 and CDR2 from the germline V gene are SNHLY and FYNNEI. The CDR3 totals 14 residues. Trimming removed 9 bases at V and 0 bases at J, with 12 bases between. In the case of this clonotype: A much larger clone is a single base away; this may be a read error. The conserved closing phenylalanine or tryptophan is absent in this CDR3, likely reflecting a read error.

The chain carries TRBV2 and TRBJ1-3, with D maybe TRBD1 (5 bases). Sequencing input: blood. The receptor's source is a woman under 30 with Graves' ophthalmopathy. CDR3 nucleotide sequence: TGTGCCAGTAGACAGACTCACTCTGGAAACACCATATATCTT. Its translation is CASRQTHSGNTIYL.